The sequence of this T cell receptor beta chain was determined in a study of shared clonotypes between healthy human individuals (dated by TCRdb to 2018 to 2021). In the study overall: The cohort comprised two women and a few men aged 18 to 49 years. For each donor, CD4 naive and CD4 memory were each run on three plates, CD8 naive on two plates, and CD8 memory on one plate. The study deeply sequenced blood TCR repertoires of about 5 healthy adults to estimate repertoire size and the extent of clonotype sharing between individuals. Different laboratories and diverse techniques were used to prepare libraries and sequence TCR repertoires, to increase sequencing depth and limit assay-specific biases. Leukapheresis yielded between about 0.85 and 9 billion PBMCs per donor.

Overall study outcomes, separate from this receptor: Sharing across a handful of donors was observed for about 4.8% of naive CD4, over 3% of naive CD8, 2% to 2.5% of memory CD4, and about 0.38% of memory CD8 clonotypes. Higher generation probabilities were observed for clonotypes shared by all four sorted-subset donors than for non-shared clonotypes. Naive subsets generally had larger estimated clonotype richness than memory subsets. Sampling was restricted to blood, and TCR repertoires in tissue are likely to differ from TCR repertoires in blood. Pairwise subsampling led to the expectation that sequencing depth would affect the degree of clonotype sharing among donors. The small number of donors limited the genetic and exposure-history diversity represented. Rarefaction of sorted-subset datasets indicated incomplete sequencing despite the large sequencing depth.

V gives up 0 bases and J gives up 7 bases, and the segment between their germline ends measures 13 bases. Including the terminal cysteine and phenylalanine, the CDR3 comprises 15 residues. The retained sequence is limited to the CDR3, 45 bases, with the frame set at the first base. Taken from the germline V gene, the CDR1 and CDR2 loops are KGHSY and FQNENV. Regarding this clone: What this receptor recognizes is not known. No per-base quality is available; no much larger clone lies one base away.

Using the deep immunoSEQ assay, TCR CDR3 regions were amplified from genomic DNA by multiplex PCR. Genomic DNA extracted from each cell subset was distributed evenly over all wells of several immunoSEQ 96-well plates, and each plate served as one replicate. For sorted subsets, roughly 200 ng of genomic DNA, equivalent to around 29,000 T cell genomes, went into each replicate PCR. The purified libraries were quantified using a Qubit 3.0 fluorometer, sized with a Bioanalyzer 2100, and then quantified again using the KAPA Library Quantification kit. Every immunoSEQ 96-well plate was sequenced on a dedicated single-read 150-cycle Illumina NextSeq 550 flow cell. The authors processed their data as follows. Because the immunoSEQ output included only junctional sequences and no quality scores, the filtering could not be the same as the filtering used for full-length reads. To assign V/J genes and CDR3, sequences were annotated using PyIR, a Python wrapper for IgBLAST v1.9, with IMGT germline references. Reads were removed for weak V/J assignments (E-value above 1e-6), missing CDR3, stop codons, out-of-frame junctions, or ambiguous translated residues. A V3J clonotype was defined by an identical inferred V gene, J gene, and CDR3 amino acid sequence. Percentage overlap between repertoires was computed as shared unique clonotypes divided by the size of the smaller repertoire. Three approaches were used to assess repertoire richness: RTK rarefaction, the Chao1 estimator, and Recon v2.1 estimates of unobserved clonotypes. OLGA was used to compute generation probabilities for all TCRbeta clonotypes that the gDNA method yielded from a few donors. The immuneACCESS repertoire file appears here via TCRdb, limited to in-frame rearrangements. These files lack a portion of the clones; in checked studies, under half of the deficit traces to unresolved V genes, and the cause of the others is not known. That table supplies the V and J calls and clone size; D and trimming were determined from the DNA. This sample holds about 1 million clones; around 78% were observed only once. The top ten clones comprise more than 0.45% of the sample.

Healthy HIV-negative adults with no recently reported acute infections or vaccinations were included as donors. All donors were Caucasian adults living in Nashville, Tennessee, USA. Magnetic negative selection was used to enrich CD4+ T cells, after which naive cells were positively selected on CD45RA and the negative fraction became the memory subset. After blood collection by leukapheresis, PBMCs were isolated using Ficoll-Histopaque density gradient centrifugation and then cryopreserved in the vapor phase of liquid nitrogen. Purity and quantity of every magnetically sorted T cell population were checked by analytical flow cytometry. Each sorted fraction had its genomic DNA isolated and then quantified by UV absorbance on a Nanodrop 2000c.

In this chain, TRBV16 is recombined with TRBJ2-4; tentative D gene TRBD2, with 6 bases matching. Sequencing input: memory CD4+ T cells from PBMCs. This specimen's cell subset or site label, per the study, means: CD45RA-negative fraction. The receptor's source is a man younger than 30 in good health. Some clones in this sample may be carry-over from other donors' samples. The DNA sequence is as follows: TGTGCCAGCAGCCAATCGTTGGACCGGGGGAACATTCAGTACTTC. Its protein reads: CASSQSLDRGNIQYF.